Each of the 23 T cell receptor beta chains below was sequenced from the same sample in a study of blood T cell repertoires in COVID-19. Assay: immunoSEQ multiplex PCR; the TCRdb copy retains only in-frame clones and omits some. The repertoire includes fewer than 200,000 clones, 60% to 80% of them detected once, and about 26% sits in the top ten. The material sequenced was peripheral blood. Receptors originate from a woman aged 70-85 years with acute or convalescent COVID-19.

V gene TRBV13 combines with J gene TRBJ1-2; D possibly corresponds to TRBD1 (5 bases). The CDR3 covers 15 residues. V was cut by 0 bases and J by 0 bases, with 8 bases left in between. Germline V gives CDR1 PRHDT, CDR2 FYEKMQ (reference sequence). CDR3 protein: CASSLGGATNYGYTF. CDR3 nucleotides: TGTGCCAGCAGCTTAGGAGGGGCCACTAACTATGGCTACACCTTC.

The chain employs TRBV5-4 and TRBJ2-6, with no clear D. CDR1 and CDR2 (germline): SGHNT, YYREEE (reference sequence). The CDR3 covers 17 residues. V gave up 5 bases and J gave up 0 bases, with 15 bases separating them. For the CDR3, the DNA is TGTGCCAGCAGTAAATCCCTCGGTCGCTCTGGGGCCAACGTCCTGACTTTC. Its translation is CASSKSLGRSGANVLTF. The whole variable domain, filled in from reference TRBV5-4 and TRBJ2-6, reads ETGVTQSPTHLIKTRGQQVTLRCSSQSGHNTVSWYQQALGQGPQFIFQYYREEENGRGNFPPRFSGLQFPNYSSELNVNALELDDSALYLCASSKSLGRSGANVLTFGAGSRLTVL.

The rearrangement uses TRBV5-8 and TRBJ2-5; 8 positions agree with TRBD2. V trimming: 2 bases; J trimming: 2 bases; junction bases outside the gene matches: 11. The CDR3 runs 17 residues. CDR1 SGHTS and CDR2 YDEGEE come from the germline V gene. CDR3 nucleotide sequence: TGTGCCAGCAGCTTCGGCGTGGGCGGGAGGAAACAAGAGACCCAGTACTTC. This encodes CASSFGVGGRKQETQYF.

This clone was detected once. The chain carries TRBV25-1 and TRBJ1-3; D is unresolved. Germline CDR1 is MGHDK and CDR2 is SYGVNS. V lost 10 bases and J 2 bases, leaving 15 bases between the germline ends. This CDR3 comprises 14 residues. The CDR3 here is CATQTPPTGNTIYF. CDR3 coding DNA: TGTGCCACCCAAACTCCCCCAACTGGAAACACCATATATTTT. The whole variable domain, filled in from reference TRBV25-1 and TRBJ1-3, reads EADIYQTPRYLVIGTGKKITLECSQTMGHDKMYWYQQDPGMELHLIHYSYGVNSTEKGDLSSESTVSRIRTEHFPLTLESARPSHTSQYLCATQTPPTGNTIYFGEGSWLTVV.

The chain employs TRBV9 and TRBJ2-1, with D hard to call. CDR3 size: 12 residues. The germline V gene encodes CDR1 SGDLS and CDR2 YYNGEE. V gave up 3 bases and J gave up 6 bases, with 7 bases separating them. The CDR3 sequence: CASSALPNEQFF. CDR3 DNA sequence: TGTGCCAGCAGCGCCCTCCCCAATGAGCAGTTCTTC.

The CDR3 sequence is CATGLAGIYEQYF. CDR3 bases: TGTGCCACCGGACTAGCGGGAATCTACGAGCAGTACTTC. The genes are TRBV28 and TRBJ2-7; TRBD2 matches at 12 bases. Germline lookup yields CDR1 MDHEN and CDR2 SYDVKM. After removal of 10 bases from V and 3 bases from J, the junction contained 4 bases not matched to a gene. This CDR3 spans 13 amino acids.

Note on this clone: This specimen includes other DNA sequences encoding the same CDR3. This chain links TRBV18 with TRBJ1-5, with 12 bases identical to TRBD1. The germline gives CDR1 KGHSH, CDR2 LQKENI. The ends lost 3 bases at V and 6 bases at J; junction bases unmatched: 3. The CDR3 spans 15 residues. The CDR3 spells CASSPGTGGGQPQHF. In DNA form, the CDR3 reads TGTGCCAGCTCACCCGGGACAGGGGGCGGTCAGCCCCAGCATTTT.

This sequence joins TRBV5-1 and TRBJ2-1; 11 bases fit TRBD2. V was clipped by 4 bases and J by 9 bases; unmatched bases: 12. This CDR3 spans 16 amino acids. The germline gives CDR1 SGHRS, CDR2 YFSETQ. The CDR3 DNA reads TGCGCCAGCAGCGTGACCTTTAGCGGGAGGGCAATTGAGCAGTTCTTC. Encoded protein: CASSVTFSGRAIEQFF.

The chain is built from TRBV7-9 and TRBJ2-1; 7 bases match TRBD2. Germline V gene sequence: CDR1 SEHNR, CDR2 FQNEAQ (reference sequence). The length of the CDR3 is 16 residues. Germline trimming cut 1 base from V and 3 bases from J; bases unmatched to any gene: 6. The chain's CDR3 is CASSLELRESYNEQFF. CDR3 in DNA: TGTGCCAGCAGCTTAGAATTGCGGGAGAGCTACAATGAGCAGTTCTTC.

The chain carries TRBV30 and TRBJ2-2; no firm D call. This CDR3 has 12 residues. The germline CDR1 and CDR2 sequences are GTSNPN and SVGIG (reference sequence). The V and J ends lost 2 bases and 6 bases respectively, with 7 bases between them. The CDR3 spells CAWSSAAGELFF. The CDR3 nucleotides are TGTGCCTGGAGTTCTGCGGCCGGGGAGCTGTTTTTT.

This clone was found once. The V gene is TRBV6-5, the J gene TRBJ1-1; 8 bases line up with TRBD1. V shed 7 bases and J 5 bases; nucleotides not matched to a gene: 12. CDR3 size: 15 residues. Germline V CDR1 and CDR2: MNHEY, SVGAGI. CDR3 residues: CASIDMTGAGTEAFF. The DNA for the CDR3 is TGTGCCAGCATCGACATGACAGGGGCCGGGACTGAAGCTTTCTTT.

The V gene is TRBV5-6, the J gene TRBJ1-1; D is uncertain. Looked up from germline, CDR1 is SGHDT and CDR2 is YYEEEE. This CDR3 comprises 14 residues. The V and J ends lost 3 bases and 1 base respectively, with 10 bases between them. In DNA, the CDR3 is TGTGCCAGCAGCTATTTTGATAGGAACACTGAAGCTTTCTTT. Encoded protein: CASSYFDRNTEAFF.

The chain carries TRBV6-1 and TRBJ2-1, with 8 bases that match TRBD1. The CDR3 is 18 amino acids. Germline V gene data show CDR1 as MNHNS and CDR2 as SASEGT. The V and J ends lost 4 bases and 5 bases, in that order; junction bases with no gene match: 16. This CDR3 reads CASSAGQGSRLADNEQFF. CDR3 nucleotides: TGTGCCAGCAGTGCTGGACAGGGTTCAAGGCTAGCCGACAATGAGCAGTTCTTC.

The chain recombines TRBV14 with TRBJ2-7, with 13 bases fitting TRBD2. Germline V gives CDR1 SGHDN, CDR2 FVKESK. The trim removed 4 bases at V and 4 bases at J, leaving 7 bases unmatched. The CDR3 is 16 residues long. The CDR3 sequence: CASSRPTSGRRYEQYF. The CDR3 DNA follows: TGTGCCAGCAGCCGCCCGACTAGCGGGAGGCGGTACGAGCAGTACTTC.

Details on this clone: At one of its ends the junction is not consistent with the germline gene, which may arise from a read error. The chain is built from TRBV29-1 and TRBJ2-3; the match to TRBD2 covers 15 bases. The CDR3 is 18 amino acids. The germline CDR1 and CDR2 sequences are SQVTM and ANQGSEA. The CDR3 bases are TGCAGCGTCGAAGGGACTAGCGGGAGGCGTTTTTCCACAGATACGCAGTATTTT. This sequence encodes CSVEGTSGRRFSTDTQYF.

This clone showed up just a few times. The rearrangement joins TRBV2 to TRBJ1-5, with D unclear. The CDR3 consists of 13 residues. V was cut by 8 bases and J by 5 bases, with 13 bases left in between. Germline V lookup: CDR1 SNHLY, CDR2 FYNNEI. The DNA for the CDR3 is TGTGCCAGCGTCTCTTACCGGGATCAGCCCCAGCATTTT. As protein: CASVSYRDQPQHF.

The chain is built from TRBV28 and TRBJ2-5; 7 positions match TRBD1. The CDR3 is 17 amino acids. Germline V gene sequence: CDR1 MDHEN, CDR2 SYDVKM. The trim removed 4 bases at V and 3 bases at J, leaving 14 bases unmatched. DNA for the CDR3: TGTGCCAGCAGTTCAAGCCACATGACAGGGACCGAAGAGACCCAGTACTTC. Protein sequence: CASSSSHMTGTEETQYF.

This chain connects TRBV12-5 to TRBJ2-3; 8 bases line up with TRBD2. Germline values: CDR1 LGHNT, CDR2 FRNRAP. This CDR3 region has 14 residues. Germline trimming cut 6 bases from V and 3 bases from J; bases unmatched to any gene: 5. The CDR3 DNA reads TGTGCTAGTGGGAGCGGGAGTCAAACAGATACGCAGTATTTT. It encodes CASGSGSQTDTQYF.

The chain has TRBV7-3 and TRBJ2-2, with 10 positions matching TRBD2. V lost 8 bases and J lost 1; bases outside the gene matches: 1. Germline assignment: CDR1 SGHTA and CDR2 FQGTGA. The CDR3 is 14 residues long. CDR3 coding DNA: TGTGCCAGCGCTAGCGGGAGGAACACCGGGGAGCTGTTTTTT. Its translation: CASASGRNTGELFF. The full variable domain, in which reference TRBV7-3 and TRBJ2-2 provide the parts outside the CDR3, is GAGVSQTPSNKVTEKGKYVELRCDPISGHTALYWYRQSLGQGPEFLIYFQGTGAADDSGLPNDRFFAVRPEGSVSTLKIQRTERGDSAVYLCASASGRNTGELFFGEGSRLTVL.

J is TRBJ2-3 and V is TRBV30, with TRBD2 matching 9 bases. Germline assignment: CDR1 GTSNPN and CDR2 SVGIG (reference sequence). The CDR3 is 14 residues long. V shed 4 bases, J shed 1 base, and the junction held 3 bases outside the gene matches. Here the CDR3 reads CAWTRLAGTDTQYF. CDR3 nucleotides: TGTGCCTGGACAAGACTAGCGGGCACAGATACGCAGTATTTT.

Here the CDR3 reads CASSGLAGKQETQYF. Written as DNA, the CDR3 is TGTGCCAGCTCAGGACTAGCGGGGAAACAAGAGACCCAGTACTTC. The chain employs TRBV10-3 and TRBJ2-5; 12 nucleotides agree with TRBD2. This CDR3 spans 15 amino acids. The V and J ends lost 10 bases and 2 bases, in that order; junction bases with no gene match: 8. Germline V lookup: CDR1 ENHRY, CDR2 SYGVKD.

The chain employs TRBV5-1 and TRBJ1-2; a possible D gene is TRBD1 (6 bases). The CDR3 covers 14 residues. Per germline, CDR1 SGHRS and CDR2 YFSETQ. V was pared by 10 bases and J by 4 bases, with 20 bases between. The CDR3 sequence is CAGSAQDRVYGYTF. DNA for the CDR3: TGCGCCGGCTCGGCTCAGGACAGAGTCTATGGCTACACCTTC.

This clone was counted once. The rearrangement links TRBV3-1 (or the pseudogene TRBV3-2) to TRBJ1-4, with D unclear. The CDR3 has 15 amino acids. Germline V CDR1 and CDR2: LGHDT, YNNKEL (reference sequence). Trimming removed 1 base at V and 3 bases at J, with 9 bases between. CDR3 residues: CASSQAELSNEKLFF. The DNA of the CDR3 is TGTGCCAGCAGCCAAGCGGAGCTATCTAATGAAAAACTGTTTTTT.